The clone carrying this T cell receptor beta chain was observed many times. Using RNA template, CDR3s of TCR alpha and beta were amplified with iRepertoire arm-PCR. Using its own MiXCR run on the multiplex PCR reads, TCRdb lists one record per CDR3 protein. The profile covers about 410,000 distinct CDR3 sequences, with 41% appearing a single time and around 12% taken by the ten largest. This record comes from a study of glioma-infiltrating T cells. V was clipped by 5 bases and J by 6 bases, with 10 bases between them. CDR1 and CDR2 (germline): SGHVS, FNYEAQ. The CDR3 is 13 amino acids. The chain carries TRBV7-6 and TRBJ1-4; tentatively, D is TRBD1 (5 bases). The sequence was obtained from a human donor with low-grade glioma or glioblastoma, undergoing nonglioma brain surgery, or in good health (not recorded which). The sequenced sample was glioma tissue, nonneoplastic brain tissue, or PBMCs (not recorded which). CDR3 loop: CASSIGGDEKLFF. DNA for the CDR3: TGTGCCAGCAGCATAGGAGGGGATGAAAAACTGTTTTTT.